The rows below give T cell receptor beta chains drawn from one sample of a study of brain T cells in children with intractable seizures. The data were produced by immunoSEQ multiplex PCR, yet TCRdb's version contains in-frame clones alone and is incomplete. The sample lists hundreds of thousands of clones, roughly 93% seen once, with around 5% in the top ten. This sample comprised peripheral blood, obtained about 5 months after surgery. Every receptor here comes from a boy less than two years old with tuberous sclerosis and intractable seizures. Both conserved end residues are part of each CDR3. Each record gives: D gene, J gene, V gene, CDR3 protein. D genes are given only for firm matches.

d_call: TRBD2; j_call: TRBJ2-1; v_call: TRBV19; cdr3_aa: CASSMASGSHNEQFF
d_call: TRBD2; j_call: TRBJ2-1; v_call: TRBV7-9; cdr3_aa: CASSQPPGTSPFF
d_call: .; j_call: TRBJ1-6; v_call: TRBV7-8; cdr3_aa: CASSLDGNSPLHF
d_call: TRBD2; j_call: TRBJ2-7; v_call: TRBV7-8; cdr3_aa: CASSSERDYYEQYF
d_call: .; j_call: TRBJ2-7; v_call: TRBV3-1/TRBV3-2; cdr3_aa: CASSQPGQEQYF
d_call: TRBD1; j_call: TRBJ2-7; v_call: TRBV16; cdr3_aa: CASSQYLRDRNEQYF
d_call: TRBD1; j_call: TRBJ1-1; v_call: TRBV6-5; cdr3_aa: CASSYSDRGMNTEAFF
d_call: .; j_call: TRBJ2-1; v_call: TRBV3-1/TRBV3-2; cdr3_aa: CASSQELGGMVYNEQFF
d_call: TRBD1; j_call: TRBJ1-5; v_call: TRBV27; cdr3_aa: CASWGGTGADQPQHF
d_call: .; j_call: TRBJ1-3; v_call: TRBV27; cdr3_aa: CASSSIDTIYF
d_call: .; j_call: TRBJ1-2; v_call: TRBV6-6; cdr3_aa: CASSRTPEGGYTF
d_call: .; j_call: TRBJ1-2; v_call: TRBV24-1; cdr3_aa: CATSDEYYGYTF
d_call: TRBD1; j_call: TRBJ1-5; v_call: TRBV19; cdr3_aa: CASSWKLGTASNQPQHF
d_call: .; j_call: TRBJ2-1; v_call: TRBV20-1; cdr3_aa: CSAGQYNEQFF
d_call: .; j_call: TRBJ1-1; v_call: TRBV6-5; cdr3_aa: CASSYSIGGTEAFF
d_call: .; j_call: TRBJ2-7; v_call: TRBV5-6; cdr3_aa: CASSSRTREVPYEQYF
d_call: TRBD1; j_call: TRBJ1-1; v_call: TRBV6-1; cdr3_aa: CASSEGLNRGRTGEAFF
d_call: .; j_call: TRBJ2-1; v_call: TRBV7-2; cdr3_aa: CASSPDRLEQFF
d_call: .; j_call: TRBJ1-1; v_call: TRBV28; cdr3_aa: CASSFKGRGSEAFF
d_call: .; j_call: TRBJ2-1; v_call: TRBV5-6; cdr3_aa: CASSLIGILSYNEQFF
d_call: TRBD2; j_call: TRBJ2-7; v_call: TRBV6-5; cdr3_aa: CASSKRGIDDEQYF
d_call: TRBD2; j_call: TRBJ2-5; v_call: TRBV2; cdr3_aa: CASESGIQETQYF
d_call: TRBD2; j_call: TRBJ2-3; v_call: TRBV6-4; cdr3_aa: CASSDNGGGPDTQYF
d_call: TRBD2; j_call: TRBJ2-5; v_call: TRBV4-1; cdr3_aa: CASSQVGLAGLETQYF
d_call: .; j_call: TRBJ2-3; v_call: TRBV5-1; cdr3_aa: CASSPPPPSDTQYF
d_call: TRBD1; j_call: TRBJ2-7; v_call: TRBV29-1; cdr3_aa: CSVSTGTGIEEQYF
d_call: .; j_call: TRBJ1-5; v_call: TRBV7-9; cdr3_aa: CASSQGLSNQPQHF
d_call: .; j_call: TRBJ1-1; v_call: TRBV9; cdr3_aa: CASSSSFLGTEAFF
d_call: TRBD1; j_call: TRBJ1-6; v_call: TRBV7-9; cdr3_aa: CASRADRGNSPLHF
d_call: .; j_call: TRBJ1-3; v_call: TRBV7-9; cdr3_aa: CASSGPRRSGNTIYF
d_call: TRBD2; j_call: TRBJ2-7; v_call: TRBV11-3; cdr3_aa: CASSLDYGGGSLLAFEQYF
d_call: TRBD1; j_call: TRBJ1-3; v_call: TRBV6-5; cdr3_aa: CASSRQGRGNTIYF
d_call: .; j_call: TRBJ2-5; v_call: TRBV28; cdr3_aa: CASRVGSGGTQYF
d_call: TRBD1; j_call: TRBJ2-7; v_call: TRBV19; cdr3_aa: CASSVGTGPYEQYF
d_call: .; j_call: TRBJ1-2; v_call: TRBV5-1; cdr3_aa: CASSLAEGANYGYTF
d_call: .; j_call: TRBJ2-7; v_call: TRBV6-5; cdr3_aa: CASSYGGRTYEQYF
d_call: TRBD1; j_call: TRBJ1-1; v_call: TRBV19; cdr3_aa: CANKGDRAGIIPNTEAFF
d_call: TRBD2; j_call: TRBJ2-1; v_call: TRBV30; cdr3_aa: CAWSLAGSSDEQFF
d_call: TRBD1; j_call: TRBJ1-6; v_call: TRBV14; cdr3_aa: CASSQYTGENSPLHF
d_call: TRBD1; j_call: TRBJ2-3; v_call: TRBV5-5; cdr3_aa: CASSLVRGLGGESTDTQYF
d_call: TRBD2; j_call: TRBJ2-7; v_call: TRBV5-6; cdr3_aa: CASSLGLAAHEQYF
d_call: .; j_call: TRBJ2-2; v_call: TRBV19; cdr3_aa: CASSIEQGPGELFF
d_call: TRBD1; j_call: TRBJ1-6; v_call: TRBV5-1; cdr3_aa: CASSHGQGNSPLHF
d_call: .; j_call: TRBJ2-7; v_call: TRBV27; cdr3_aa: CASSYSGYNEQYF
d_call: .; j_call: TRBJ1-1; v_call: TRBV3-1/TRBV3-2; cdr3_aa: CASSRNPSNTEAFF
d_call: .; j_call: TRBJ2-1; v_call: TRBV10-3; cdr3_aa: CAISEWRGGGIYNEQFF